This T cell receptor beta chain is drawn from a study of naive and memory T cell subsets. Germline V gene sequence: CDR1 SGHTA, CDR2 FQGNSA. CDR3 length: 15 amino acids. V trimming: 3 bases; J trimming: 5 bases; junction bases outside the gene matches: 10. This clonotype occurred a few times. Antigen specificity is unknown. Study-level findings and limits: Possibly reflecting memory cells re-expressing CD45RA, a few larger clonotypes occurred in naive repertoires, especially CD8. Expression changes during T cell differentiation may affect RNA-based TCR counts.

An equimolar mix of two oligonucleotides served as the beta constant-region primer for TRBC1 and TRBC2. The ligated cDNA underwent four PCR rounds using SP2 and nested alpha and beta constant-region primers. An oligonucleotide with the SP2 primer and a 12-nucleotide UMI was ligated to the cDNA 3' end. TCRdb passed the UMI-ligation and nested PCR reads through MiXCR, listing each CDR3 protein once. This table holds about 90,000 distinct CDR3 sequences, about 11% found once. Cells stained for CD3, CD4, CD8, CD45RA and CD27 were sorted into four subsets. The sequence was collected from a human donor in good health. The chain joins TRBV7-2 to TRBJ2-7; 7 bases fit TRBD1. The sample was naive CD4+ T cells from blood. The CDR3 DNA follows: TGTGCCAGCAGCTTCCGTGGGGGTACAGGGGACGAGCAGTACTTC. Its protein product is CASSFRGGTGDEQYF.